This T cell receptor (beta chain) was sequenced for a study of shared clonotypes between healthy human individuals. Study-wide background: Serving as donors were a couple of women and three men, whose ages spanned 18 to 49.

With 3 bases clipped from V and 8 bases from J, the junction kept 20 bases outside the gene matches. Germline CDR1 is MNHEY and CDR2 is SMNVEV (reference sequence). This CDR3 region has 19 residues. Deep was the level at which the assay was run. Assay used: immunoSEQ multiplex PCR; TCRdb lists only in-frame clones, some missing. This table holds 490,000 or so clones, roughly four fifths found once. Study results and limitations: Owing to a small donor count, the genetic and exposure-history diversity represented was limited.

Notes on this clone: Its target is unknown.

V is TRBV27 and J is TRBJ2-1; 9 bases align to TRBD2. What was sequenced was PBMCs. This receptor was identified in a woman aged 40 to 50 in good health. Some clones in this sample may be carry-over from other donors' samples. Here the CDR3 reads CASSFANSGRLMRRDEQFF. In DNA form, the CDR3 reads TGTGCCAGCAGTTTCGCTAATAGCGGGAGACTGATGAGACGCGATGAGCAGTTCTTC.